This T cell receptor (beta chain) was sequenced in a study of T cell clones after liver transplantation. The overall study: As an antigen-independent comparator, third-party-reactive TCRbeta sequences came from pre-transplant mixed lymphocyte reactions. Until 12-24 months post-transplant, subjects got standard immunosuppression and no induction. Tolerant meant at least one year fully off immunosuppression without liver enzymes above twice normal.

Sequencing used immunoSEQ multiplex PCR; TCRdb keeps in-frame clones, though not all of them. The sample includes some 80,000 clones, roughly 80% seen only once; the top ten take 0.4% to 0.6%. This clone appeared a single time. Antigen specificity is unknown. Germline-derived CDR1 and CDR2 are ENHRY and SYGVKD. This CDR3 contains 17 residues. Trimming stripped 0 bases from V and 4 bases from J, with 16 bases between. Overall study findings and caveats: Graft donor-reactive T cells may have migrated into the graft rather than being deleted.

The sequences come from CD4+ T cells from blood, collected almost 47 months after liver transplant. This TCR derives from a human patient who received a liver transplant. A subset of T cells may come from the graft donor. The V and J genes are TRBV10-3 and TRBJ1-3, with D perhaps TRBD1 (5 bases). The DNA for the CDR3 is TGTGCCATCAGTGAGTCGCCGGGGCCCTCCGCGGGAAACACCATATATTTT. Protein product: CAISESPGPSAGNTIYF.